A single sample is the source of the 2 T cell receptor beta chains below, sequenced in a study of T-cell reconstitution after alpha-beta-depleted transplantation in children. The TCRbeta library incorporated unique molecular identifiers. TCRdb re-called the PCR reads with MiXCR, one entry per CDR3 protein. The repertoire holds approximately 350,000 distinct CDR3 sequences, with more than 10% as singletons. Sequencing used PBMCs, obtained from the stem cell graft. These receptors were taken from a human donor who donated a stem cell graft to a child with Fanconi anemia.

The V gene is TRBV7-9, the J gene TRBJ1-1; D gene ambiguous. This CDR3 contains 14 residues. Trimming shortened V by 6 bases and J by 11 bases, and 22 bases separated the two germline ends. CDR1 and CDR2 (germline): SEHNR, FQNEAQ (reference sequence). The CDR3 loop is CASSSDWVSQGAFF. CDR3 nucleotide sequence: TGTGCCAGCAGTTCCGATTGGGTTAGTCAAGGTGCTTTCTTT.

This clonotype was detected a few times. This chain uses TRBV5-1 with TRBJ2-2; 7 nucleotides line up with TRBD2. The V gene's germline CDR1 is SGHRS and CDR2 YFSETQ. The CDR3 length is 14 residues. Unmatched junction bases numbered 6, after V lost 4 bases and J lost 6 bases. The CDR3 region is CASSPTRESGELFF. CDR3 bases: TGCGCCAGCAGCCCGACGCGGGAGTCCGGGGAGCTGTTTTTT.